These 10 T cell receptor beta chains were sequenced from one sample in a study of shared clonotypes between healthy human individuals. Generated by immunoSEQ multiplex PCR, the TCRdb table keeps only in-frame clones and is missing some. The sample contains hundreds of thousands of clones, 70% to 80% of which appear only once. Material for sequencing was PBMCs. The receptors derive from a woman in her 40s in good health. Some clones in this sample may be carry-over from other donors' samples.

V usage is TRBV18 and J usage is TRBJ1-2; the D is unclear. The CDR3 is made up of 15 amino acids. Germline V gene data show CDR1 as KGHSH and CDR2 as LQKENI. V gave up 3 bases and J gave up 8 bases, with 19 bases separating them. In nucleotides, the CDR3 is TGTGCCAGCTCACCCCAAATGGGCCCCGAGAGCGGCTACACCTTC. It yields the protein CASSPQMGPESGYTF. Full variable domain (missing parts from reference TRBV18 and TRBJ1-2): NAGVMQNPRHLVRRRGQEARLRCSPMKGHSHVYWYRQLPEEGLKFMVYLQKENIIDESGMPKERFSAEFPKEGPSILRIQQVVRGDSAAYFCASSPQMGPESGYTFGSGTRLTVV.

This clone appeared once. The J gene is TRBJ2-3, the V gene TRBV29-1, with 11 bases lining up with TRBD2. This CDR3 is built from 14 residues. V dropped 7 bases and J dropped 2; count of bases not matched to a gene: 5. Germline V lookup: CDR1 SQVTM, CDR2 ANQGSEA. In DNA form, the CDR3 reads TGCAGCGCAGGACTAGCGGGCTCCACAGATACGCAGTATTTT. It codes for CSAGLAGSTDTQYF.

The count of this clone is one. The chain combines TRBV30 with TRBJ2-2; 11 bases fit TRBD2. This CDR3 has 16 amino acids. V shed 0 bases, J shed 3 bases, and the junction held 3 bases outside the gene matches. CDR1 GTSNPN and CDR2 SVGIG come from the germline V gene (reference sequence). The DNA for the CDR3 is TGTGCCTGGAGTGTACTAGCGGGAGAGTACACCGGGGAGCTGTTTTTT. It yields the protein CAWSVLAGEYTGELFF.

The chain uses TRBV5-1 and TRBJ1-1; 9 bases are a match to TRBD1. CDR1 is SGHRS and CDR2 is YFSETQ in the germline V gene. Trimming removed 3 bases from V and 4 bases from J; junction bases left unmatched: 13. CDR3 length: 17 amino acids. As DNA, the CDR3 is TGCGCCAGCAGCTGGGCACCGGGACAGGGACGGAGCACTGAAGCTTTCTTT. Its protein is CASSWAPGQGRSTEAFF.

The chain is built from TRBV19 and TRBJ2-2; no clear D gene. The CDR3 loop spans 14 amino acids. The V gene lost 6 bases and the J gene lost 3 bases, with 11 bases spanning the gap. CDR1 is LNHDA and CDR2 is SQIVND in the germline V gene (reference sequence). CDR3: CASRQLLDTGELFF. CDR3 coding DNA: TGTGCCAGTAGACAGCTCCTAGACACCGGGGAGCTGTTTTTT.

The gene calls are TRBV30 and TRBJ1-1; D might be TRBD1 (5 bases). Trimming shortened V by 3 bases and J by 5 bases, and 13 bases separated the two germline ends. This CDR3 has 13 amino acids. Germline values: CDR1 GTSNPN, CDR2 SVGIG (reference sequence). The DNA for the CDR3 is TGTGCCTGGAGCCGACAGCGTCGTACTGAAGCTTTCTTT. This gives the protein CAWSRQRRTEAFF.

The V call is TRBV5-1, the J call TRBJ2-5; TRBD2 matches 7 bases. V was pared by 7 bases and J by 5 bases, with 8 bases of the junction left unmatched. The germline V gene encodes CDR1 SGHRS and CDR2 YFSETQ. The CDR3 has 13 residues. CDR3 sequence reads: CASGTTSRETQYF. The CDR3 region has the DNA TGCGCCAGCGGAACGACTAGCCGGGAGACCCAGTACTTC.

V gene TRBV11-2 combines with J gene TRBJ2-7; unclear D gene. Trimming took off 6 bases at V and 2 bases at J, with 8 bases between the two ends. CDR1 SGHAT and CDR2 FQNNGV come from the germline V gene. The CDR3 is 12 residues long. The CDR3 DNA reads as TGTGCCAGCAGGGGCGCCGCCTACGAGCAGTACTTC. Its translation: CASRGAAYEQYF.

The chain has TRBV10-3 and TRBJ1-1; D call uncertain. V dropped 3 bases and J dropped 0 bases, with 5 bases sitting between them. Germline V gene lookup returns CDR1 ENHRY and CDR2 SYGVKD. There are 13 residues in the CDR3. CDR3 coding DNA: TGTGCCATCAGTGACGGGATGAACACTGAAGCTTTCTTT. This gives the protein CAISDGMNTEAFF.

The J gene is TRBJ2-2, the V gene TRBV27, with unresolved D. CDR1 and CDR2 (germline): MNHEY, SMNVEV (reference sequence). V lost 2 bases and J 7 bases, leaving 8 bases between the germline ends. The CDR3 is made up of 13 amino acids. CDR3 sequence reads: CASSLPTNGELFF. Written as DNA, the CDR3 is TGTGCCAGCAGTTTACCCACCAACGGGGAGCTGTTTTTT.